The 2 T cell receptor beta chains given below trace back to one sample, sequenced in a study of graft-versus-host responses after intestinal transplantation. The table came from immunoSEQ multiplex PCR; TCRdb's copy has only in-frame clones and leaves some out. Counted here are about 94,000 clones, roughly nine tenths occurring once; the ten biggest clones make up about 0.45%. These receptors are not linked to any known antigen. The input for sequencing was unstimulated CD8+ T cells sorted from spleen or lymph node cells, taken before intestinal transplant. These receptors were obtained from a human donor who received an intestinal transplant.

The chain employs TRBV30 and TRBJ2-7; 9 bases are shared with TRBD1. This CDR3 is built from 14 residues. The germline V gene encodes CDR1 GTSNPN and CDR2 SVGIG (reference sequence). V dropped 4 bases and J dropped 5; count of bases not matched to a gene: 9. The CDR3 DNA reads TGTGCCTGGAAAACCGGGACAGGGATCCACGAGCAGTACTTC. Translated, it gives CAWKTGTGIHEQYF.

The chain combines TRBV4-1 with TRBJ2-2; D remains unclear. V was pared by 0 bases and J by 5 bases, with 7 bases between. In germline, CDR1 is MGHRA, CDR2 YSYEKL. This CDR3 spans 14 amino acids. CDR3 sequence (DNA): TGCGCCAGCAGCCAAGATCCCAGGACCGGGGAGCTGTTTTTT. Its translation is CASSQDPRTGELFF.